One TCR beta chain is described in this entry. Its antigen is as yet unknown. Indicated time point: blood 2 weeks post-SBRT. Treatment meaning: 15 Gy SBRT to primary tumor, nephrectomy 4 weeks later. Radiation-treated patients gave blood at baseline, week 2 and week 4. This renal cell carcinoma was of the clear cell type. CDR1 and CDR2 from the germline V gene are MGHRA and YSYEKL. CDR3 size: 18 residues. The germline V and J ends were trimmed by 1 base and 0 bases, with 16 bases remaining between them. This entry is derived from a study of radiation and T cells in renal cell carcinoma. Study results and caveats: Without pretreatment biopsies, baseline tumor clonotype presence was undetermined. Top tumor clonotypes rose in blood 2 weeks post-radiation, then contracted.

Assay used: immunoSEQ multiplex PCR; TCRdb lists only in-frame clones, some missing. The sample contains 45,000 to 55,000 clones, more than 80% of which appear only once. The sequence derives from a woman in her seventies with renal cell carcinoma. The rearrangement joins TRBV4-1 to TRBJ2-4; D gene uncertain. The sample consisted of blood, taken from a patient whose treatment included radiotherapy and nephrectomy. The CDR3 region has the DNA TGCGCCAGCAGCCAAGGCGCCAAGGCACGGTTAGCCAAAAACATTCAGTACTTC. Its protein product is CASSQGAKARLAKNIQYF.